This passage covers 17 T cell receptor beta chains from one sample sequenced in a study of blood T cells in healthy people across ages. With a J-beta primer mix and a sample-barcoded 5' primer, a second PCR ran about 7 to 12 cycles. TCRdb re-analysed the 5' RACE reads in MiXCR, keeping a single row per CDR3 protein. This sample has approximately 1.5 million distinct CDR3 sequences, with about 35% found just once. The source material was blood. Source of these receptors: a woman aged 25 to 39 in good health.

This clonotype was counted a few times. The J gene is TRBJ2-3, the V gene TRBV10-3; TRBD1 agrees at 7 bases. V was pared by 3 bases and J by 1 base, with 7 bases of the junction left unmatched. In germline, CDR1 is ENHRY, CDR2 SYGVKD. The CDR3 runs to 16 residues. CDR3 residues: CAISDPLQGRTDTQYF. DNA for the CDR3: TGTGCCATCAGTGACCCTTTACAGGGGCGCACAGATACGCAGTATTTT.

The CDR3 bases are TGTGCCAGTAGTCACCTGGGGGGGAATGAAAAACTGTTTTTT. This sequence encodes CASSHLGGNEKLFF. J is TRBJ1-4 and V is TRBV19; a weak D match, TRBD1 (5 bases). Germline CDR1 reads LNHDA; CDR2 reads SQIVND (reference sequence). V lost 5 bases and J 5 bases, leaving 12 bases between the germline ends. The CDR3 is 14 amino acids. Full variable domain (outside the CDR3, taken from reference TRBV19 and TRBJ1-4): DGGITQSPKYLFRKEGQNVTLSCEQNLNHDAMYWYRQDPGQGLRLIYYSQIVNDFQKGDIAEGYSVSREKKESFPLTVTSAQKNPTAFYLCASSHLGGNEKLFFGSGTQLSVL.

This clonotype came up many times. The V and J genes are TRBV7-2 and TRBJ2-1; D possibly corresponds to TRBD2 (5 bases). From germline, CDR1 is SGHTA and CDR2 FQGNSA. V shed 1 base and J shed 8 bases, with 12 bases lying between them. This CDR3 region has 14 residues. CDR3 in DNA: TGTGCCAGCAGCTTAGACCTAGCCGCACATGAGCAGTTCTTC. This codes for CASSLDLAAHEQFF.

This clonotype came up a few times. The chain has TRBV5-1 and TRBJ1-2; D is unresolved. This CDR3 spans 14 amino acids. From germline, CDR1 is SGHRS and CDR2 YFSETQ. Trimming shortened V by 0 bases and J by 4 bases, and 10 bases separated the two germline ends. CDR3 sequence reads: CASSLVAATYGYTF. The CDR3 coding sequence is TGCGCCAGCAGCTTGGTTGCGGCTACCTATGGCTACACCTTC.

The chain is built from TRBV13 and TRBJ2-1; weak D call: TRBD2 (7 bases). The germline CDR1 and CDR2 sequences are PRHDT and FYEKMQ (reference sequence). V lost 5 bases to trimming and J lost 9 bases, with 14 bases between them. CDR3 length: 13 residues. CDR3: CASSPPRGAEQFF. CDR3 in DNA: TGTGCCAGCAGCCCACCCCGGGGGGCTGAGCAGTTCTTC.

The gene calls are TRBV18 and TRBJ2-7, with TRBD1 identical over 7 bases. Looked up from germline, CDR1 is KGHSH and CDR2 is LQKENI. This CDR3 has 13 amino acids. Germline trimming cut 4 bases from V and 5 bases from J; bases unmatched to any gene: 5. DNA of the CDR3: TGTGCCAGCTCACGTAACAGGGGCGACGAGCAGTACTTC. This gives the protein CASSRNRGDEQYF.

The chain uses TRBV20-1 and TRBJ2-2; 7 nucleotides align to TRBD2. V lost 5 bases, J lost 7 bases, and 13 bases stayed unmatched. Germline V gene sequence: CDR1 DFQATT, CDR2 SNEGSKA (reference sequence). The CDR3 length is 15 residues. This CDR3 reads CSAGRGLADNGELFF. The CDR3 DNA reads as TGCAGTGCTGGTCGAGGTCTAGCGGATAACGGGGAGCTGTTTTTT.

The chain uses TRBV5-1 and TRBJ2-1; D is possibly TRBD1 or TRBD2 (5 bases each). Germline CDR1 is SGHRS and CDR2 is YFSETQ. The length of the CDR3 is 16 residues. Trimming took 2 bases from V and 5 from J, leaving 17 bases between them. The CDR3 loop is CASSFNSGLSNNEQFF. CDR3 bases: TGCGCCAGCAGCTTCAACTCGGGGCTGTCGAACAATGAGCAGTTCTTC.

Comments on this clonotype: Because the CDR3's place on the DNA is in doubt, the DNA is left out and the CDR3 is given as listed by TCRdb. The V call is TRBV6-6, the J call TRBJ1-2. Germline CDR1 is MNHNY and CDR2 is SVGAGI (reference sequence). Counting both end residues, the CDR3 totals 11 amino acids. Here the CDR3 reads CASNGDYGCTF.

This clonotype has just a few counts. The rearrangement uses TRBV28 and TRBJ1-5, with a weak D call TRBD1 (6 bases). The germline V gene encodes CDR1 MDHEN and CDR2 SYDVKM. V gave up 7 bases and J gave up 0 bases, with 13 bases separating them. CDR3 length: 15 amino acids. CDR3 in DNA: TGTGCCAGCACCTCAAAGGACAGTAGCAATCAGCCCCAGCATTTT. Translating gives CASTSKDSSNQPQHF.

The chain's CDR3 is CSATQGQGRTNYGYTF. Here the CDR3 DNA reads TGCAGTGCCACGCAGGGACAGGGAAGAACTAACTATGGCTACACCTTC. V usage is TRBV20-1 and J usage is TRBJ1-2, with TRBD1 matching over 9 bases. Germline CDR1 reads DFQATT; CDR2 reads SNEGSKA (reference sequence). The CDR3 covers 16 residues. V gave up 6 bases and J gave up 0 bases; unmatched junction bases: 11.

This chain connects TRBV30 to TRBJ2-3; D is undetermined. Trimming shortened V by 2 bases and J by 6 bases, and 6 bases separated the two germline ends. This CDR3 spans 11 amino acids. From germline, CDR1 is GTSNPN and CDR2 SVGIG (reference sequence). The CDR3 coding sequence is TGTGCCTGGAGTACTTCGGATACGCAGTATTTT. Residues: CAWSTSDTQYF.

The genes are TRBV6-2 or TRBV6-3 and TRBJ2-7; 7 bases line up with TRBD2. Germline lookup yields CDR1 MNHEY and CDR2 SVGEGT. The CDR3 is 14 amino acids. Trimming cost V 7 bases and J 2 bases; bases outside gene matches: 8. CDR3 amino acids: CASKPSGTTYEQYF. In nucleotides, the CDR3 is TGTGCCAGCAAACCCAGCGGGACGACCTACGAGCAGTACTTC.

This clonotype has just a few counts. The chain carries TRBV9 and TRBJ1-5; D is perhaps TRBD1 (6 bases). This CDR3 has 15 residues. V was clipped by 0 bases and J by 5 bases, with 12 bases between them. CDR1 and CDR2 from the germline V gene are SGDLS and YYNGEE. This chain's CDR3 is CASSVGAGVDQPQHF. CDR3 bases: TGTGCCAGCAGCGTAGGGGCAGGGGTAGATCAGCCCCAGCATTTT.

This clonotype showed up just a few times. This chain uses TRBV4-1 with TRBJ2-3; D call uncertain. The CDR3 loop spans 13 amino acids. Germline CDR1 reads MGHRA; CDR2 reads YSYEKL. Trimming removed 1 base at V and 3 bases at J, with 5 bases between. CDR3 sequence reads: CASSQVATDTQYF. CDR3 nucleotide sequence: TGCGCCAGCAGCCAAGTGGCGACAGATACGCAGTATTTT.

V usage is TRBV3-1 and J usage is TRBJ1-5; no clear D. The CDR3 runs 16 residues. Trimming removed 4 bases from V and 0 bases from J, with 13 bases in between. Germline CDR1 reads LGHDT; CDR2 reads YNNKEL (reference sequence). CDR3 DNA: TGTGCCAGCAGCCGCAGTTCGTGGGGTAGCAATCAGCCCCAGCATTTT. The encoded protein is CASSRSSWGSNQPQHF.

J is TRBJ2-7 and V is TRBV7-6; 7 bases line up with TRBD1. V was clipped by 4 bases and J by 5 bases; unmatched bases: 5. Germline V gene lookup returns CDR1 SGHVS and CDR2 FNYEAQ. CDR3 length equals 13 residues. The CDR3 here is CASSWTGSHEQYF. For the CDR3, the DNA is TGTGCCAGCAGCTGGACAGGTTCCCACGAGCAGTACTTC.